What follows describes a single T cell receptor beta chain. Its specificity is unknown. This sample was taken from a study of post-analysis software for immune sequencing data. General study results and limits: People with multiple sclerosis had a significantly lower normalized Chao1 diversity than controls did. Included in a set of about five TRBV segments more frequent in patients than controls were TRBV5-6, TRBV5-1 and TRBV20-1.

Unique molecular identifiers were present in the TCR beta cDNA libraries. Each sample of roughly 0.95 to 10 million input T cells yielded roughly 500,000 cDNA molecules, so each molecule approximated one T cell. TCRdb re-derived calls from the PCR reads in MiXCR, one entry per CDR3 protein. Found here are approximately 660,000 distinct CDR3 sequences, around 64% of them singletons; the top ten hold about 10%. V was clipped by 6 bases and J by 5 bases, with 17 bases between them. There are 15 residues in the CDR3. CDR1 MNHEY and CDR2 SVGAGI come from the germline V gene. Sequencing was performed on blood. The V call is TRBV6-5, the J call TRBJ2-1; D is tentatively TRBD1 or TRBD2 (6 bases each). This receptor was taken from a girl aged 2 to 9 with multiple sclerosis. CDR3 in DNA: TGTGCCAGCAGATATCCGGGGGCCCTAAACAATGAGCAGTTCTTC. As protein: CASRYPGALNNEQFF.